This T cell receptor beta chain was retrieved from a study of T cell responses to AZD1222 COVID-19 vaccine. Study results and caveats: Nearly half of spike-specific TCRs reportedly go after variant regions that carry no mutations.

Sequencing was performed with immunoSEQ multiplex PCR; in TCRdb, only in-frame clones are kept and a portion is missing. The table has approximately 170,000 clones, approximately 89% seen once. Worth noting for this clone: No antigen is known for it.

This clonotype was sampled from an adult in good health. The source was peripheral blood, collected on day 0 of AZD1222 vaccination.

The CDR3 DNA reads as TGTGCCAGCAGATCAAACGTGACCGGACTAGGCGGGCACAATGAGCAGTTCTTC. Its protein is CASRSNVTGLGGHNEQFF. The genes are TRBV11-2 and TRBJ2-1; 7 nucleotides line up with TRBD2. CDR1 and CDR2 (germline): SGHAT, FQNNGV. Trimming cost V 6 bases and J 5 bases; bases outside gene matches: 19. CDR3 length: 18 residues.